This is a list of T cell receptor beta chains from one sample in a study of blood T cell repertoires in COVID-19. The protocol was immunoSEQ multiplex PCR, while the TCRdb copy is restricted to in-frame clones and leaves out a portion. Of 400,000 or so clones listed, approximately 91% are singletons. Sequencing was carried out using peripheral blood. These receptors came from a woman aged 40 to 50 with COVID-19, enrolled during active disease. CDR3s include the opening cysteine and the closing phenylalanine or tryptophan. Fields, in order: D gene, clone size, V gene, J gene, CDR3 protein, CDR3 DNA. A D gene is named only where the DNA matches it firmly. For some rows the clone size is stated as once, few or many, or as a class when expanded; others skip it.

D: TRBD1
size: -
V: TRBV30
J: TRBJ1-1
CDR3: CAWSPGGLNTEAFF
DNA: TGTGCCTGGAGCCCAGGGGGCCTGAACACTGAAGCTTTCTTT

D: TRBD1
size: -
V: TRBV12-3/TRBV12-4
J: TRBJ1-1
CDR3: CASRGTVNTEAFF
DNA: TGTGCCAGCAGGGGGACAGTTAACACTGAAGCTTTCTTT

D: TRBD1
size: -
V: TRBV7-2
J: TRBJ1-5
CDR3: CASSLGGTGSVQPQHF
DNA: TGTGCCAGCAGCTTAGGGGGGACAGGGAGCGTTCAGCCCCAGCATTTT

D: TRBD1
size: -
V: TRBV28
J: TRBJ2-7
CDR3: CASSRTGGEGQYF
DNA: TGTGCCAGCAGTAGGACAGGGGGTGAAGGGCAGTACTTC

D: -
size: -
V: TRBV3-1/TRBV3-2
J: TRBJ1-1
CDR3: CASSPLLSLESEAFF
DNA: TGTGCCAGCAGTCCTCTCCTTTCATTAGAGTCTGAAGCTTTCTTT

D: TRBD1
size: once
V: TRBV5-1
J: TRBJ1-4
CDR3: CASSSKNRGPEKLFF
DNA: TGCGCCAGCAGTTCGAAGAACAGGGGCCCCGAAAAACTGTTTTTT

D: TRBD1
size: -
V: TRBV7-3
J: TRBJ2-1
CDR3: CASSLRQGSLEQFF
DNA: TGTGCCAGCAGCCTTAGACAGGGTTCTCTTGAGCAGTTCTTC

D: -
size: -
V: TRBV7-2
J: TRBJ1-6
CDR3: CASSLPGNSPLHF
DNA: TGTGCCAGCAGCTTGCCGGGGAACTCACCCCTCCACTTT

D: TRBD1
size: -
V: TRBV28
J: TRBJ1-5
CDR3: CASQKLGQGSPQHF
DNA: TGTGCCAGCCAAAAGTTGGGACAGGGGTCGCCCCAGCATTTT

D: TRBD2
size: -
V: TRBV19
J: TRBJ2-5
CDR3: CASGTSGDQETQYF
DNA: TGTGCCAGTGGGACTAGCGGGGACCAAGAGACCCAGTACTTC

D: -
size: -
V: TRBV6-5
J: TRBJ1-6
CDR3: CASSGTPFNSPLHF
DNA: TGTGCCAGCAGCGGGACACCGTTCAATTCACCCCTCCACTTT

D: TRBD1
size: few
V: TRBV19
J: TRBJ1-5
CDR3: CASTEGAEEQPQHF
DNA: TGTGCCAGTACTGAGGGGGCAGAAGAACAGCCCCAGCATTTT

D: -
size: -
V: TRBV3-1/TRBV3-2
J: TRBJ2-1
CDR3: CASSPLLKRSSYNEQFF
DNA: TGTGCCAGCAGCCCCCTGTTAAAGCGGTCTTCCTACAATGAGCAGTTCTTC

D: -
size: -
V: TRBV5-6
J: TRBJ2-6
CDR3: CASSALGLSGANVLTF
DNA: TGTGCCAGCAGCGCCCTCGGTCTCTCTGGGGCCAACGTCCTGACTTTC

D: -
size: -
V: TRBV7-8
J: TRBJ2-7
CDR3: CASSYLDSFSYEQYF
DNA: TGTGCCAGCAGCTACCTAGACAGTTTCTCCTACGAGCAGTACTTC

D: -
size: -
V: TRBV21-1
J: TRBJ1-5
CDR3: CASSKCDSRNLEHF
DNA: TGTGCCAGCAGCAAATGTGACTCGAGGAATTTGGAGCATTTT

D: -
size: -
V: TRBV4-1
J: TRBJ1-4
CDR3: CASSQGQRMNEKLFF
DNA: TGCGCCAGCAGCCAAGGCCAGAGGATGAATGAAAAACTGTTTTTT

D: TRBD2
size: -
V: TRBV7-3
J: TRBJ2-3
CDR3: CASSPGMGLAGSDTQYF
DNA: TGTGCCAGCAGCCCAGGGATGGGACTAGCGGGATCAGATACGCAGTATTTT

D: -
size: -
V: TRBV28
J: TRBJ1-3
CDR3: CASSRTISGNTIYF
DNA: TGTGCCAGCAGTCGAACAATCTCTGGAAACACCATATATTTT

D: -
size: -
V: TRBV7-6
J: TRBJ1-3
CDR3: CASSLYADYSGNTIYF
DNA: TGTGCCAGCAGCTTATATGCTGACTACTCTGGAAACACCATATATTTT

D: TRBD1
size: -
V: TRBV10-3
J: TRBJ1-2
CDR3: CAIRLTRQGGNYGYTF
DNA: TGTGCCATCAGGCTGACGAGACAGGGGGGGAACTATGGCTACACCTTC

D: -
size: -
V: TRBV29-1
J: TRBJ2-3
CDR3: CSVEQPSDTQYF
DNA: TGCAGCGTTGAACAACCCAGTGATACGCAGTATTTT

D: -
size: -
V: TRBV9
J: TRBJ2-5
CDR3: CASSPGPQETQYF
DNA: TGTGCCAGCAGCCCGGGTCCTCAAGAGACCCAGTACTTC

D: TRBD2
size: -
V: TRBV9
J: TRBJ2-1
CDR3: CASSVLAGGLNEQFF
DNA: TGTGCCAGCAGCGTACTAGCGGGGGGGCTCAATGAGCAGTTCTTC

D: -
size: once
V: TRBV28
J: TRBJ1-5
CDR3: CASSLQGGREPQHF
DNA: TGTGCCAGCAGTTTACAAGGGGGACGTGAGCCCCAGCATTTT

D: -
size: -
V: TRBV11-1
J: TRBJ2-2
CDR3: CASSFDRFFTGELFF
DNA: TGTGCCAGCAGCTTCGACAGGTTTTTCACCGGGGAGCTGTTTTTT

D: TRBD1
size: few
V: TRBV12-3/TRBV12-4
J: TRBJ1-2
CDR3: CASSLQGNYGYTF
DNA: TGTGCCAGCAGTCTACAGGGGAACTATGGCTACACCTTC

D: -
size: -
V: TRBV27
J: TRBJ1-1
CDR3: CASSFSRGGGQAFF
DNA: TGTGCCAGCAGTTTCTCGCGTGGCGGGGGGCAAGCTTTCTTT

D: TRBD1
size: -
V: TRBV28
J: TRBJ1-5
CDR3: CASSSDRVGQPQHF
DNA: TGTGCCAGCAGTTCGGACAGGGTAGGGCAGCCCCAGCATTTT

D: -
size: -
V: TRBV28
J: TRBJ2-7
CDR3: CASATGDGYEQYF
DNA: TGTGCCAGCGCGACAGGAGACGGCTACGAGCAGTACTTC

D: -
size: -
V: TRBV25-1
J: TRBJ1-1
CDR3: CASSAGESTEAFF
DNA: TGTGCCAGCAGTGCCGGGGAGAGCACTGAAGCTTTCTTT

D: TRBD1
size: -
V: TRBV5-5
J: TRBJ1-2
CDR3: CASSPLGQLTPNYGYTF
DNA: TGTGCCAGCAGCCCCCTGGGACAGTTAACACCTAACTATGGCTACACCTTC

D: TRBD1
size: -
V: TRBV30
J: TRBJ1-4
CDR3: CAWKEGGEVEKLFF
DNA: TGTGCCTGGAAAGAAGGGGGCGAGGTAGAAAAACTGTTTTTT

D: TRBD1
size: -
V: TRBV6-2/TRBV6-3
J: TRBJ2-2
CDR3: CASSYSDRGLRMAGELFF
DNA: TGTGCCAGCAGTTACAGTGACAGGGGGCTTCGAATGGCCGGGGAGCTGTTTTTT

D: -
size: -
V: TRBV6-5
J: TRBJ1-3
CDR3: CASSSPGFRDTIYF
DNA: TGTGCCAGCAGTTCCCCAGGTTTCAGAGACACCATATATTTT

D: -
size: -
V: TRBV5-1
J: TRBJ1-5
CDR3: CASSLDSYSNQPQHF
DNA: TGCGCCAGCAGCTTGGACTCGTATAGCAATCAGCCCCAGCATTTT

D: -
size: -
V: TRBV7-9
J: TRBJ2-1
CDR3: CASSFSDRNEQFF
DNA: TGTGCCAGCAGCTTTTCAGACAGGAATGAGCAGTTCTTC

D: TRBD2
size: -
V: TRBV27
J: TRBJ2-5
CDR3: CASRLLIAGDQETQYF
DNA: TGTGCCAGCAGACTCCTGATAGCGGGAGACCAAGAGACCCAGTACTTC

D: TRBD1
size: -
V: TRBV28
J: TRBJ2-1
CDR3: CASSSSGTGTYNEQFF
DNA: TGTGCCAGCAGTTCGTCCGGGACAGGCACCTACAATGAGCAGTTCTTC

D: TRBD1
size: -
V: TRBV7-9
J: TRBJ1-1
CDR3: CASSLKLEDRVIEAFF
DNA: TGTGCCAGCAGCTTGAAATTAGAGGACAGGGTTATTGAAGCTTTCTTT

D: -
size: -
V: TRBV4-2
J: TRBJ2-1
CDR3: CASSQDSNKAEQFF
DNA: TGTGCCAGCAGCCAAGATAGCAACAAGGCTGAGCAGTTCTTC